The TCR beta chain under discussion was sequenced for a study of PD-L1 blockade in urothelial cancer. Here immunoSEQ multiplex PCR was the method, and the copy in TCRdb shows in-frame clones only, minus some. The repertoire consists of about 69,000 clones, with roughly 91% occurring once and the leading ten covering roughly 3.4%. Germline V gene data show CDR1 as SNHLY and CDR2 as FYNNEI. Germline trimming cut 6 bases from V and 15 bases from J; bases unmatched to any gene: 6. This CDR3 spans 11 amino acids. This chain connects TRBV2 to TRBJ2-1; 9 bases map to TRBD1. Sequenced material: PBMCs, taken around atezolizumab (anti-PD-L1) treatment. The clonotype comes from a man in his 60s with urothelial cancer. The CDR3 bases are TGTGCCAGCAGCGCCGGGACAGGGTTGTTCTTC. This encodes CASSAGTGLFF.